Following are 27 T cell receptor beta chains from one sample sequenced in a study of beta chain features in type 1 diabetes. Study-level points and caveats: Shortening that was moderate but significant affected the TCRB CDR3s of Type 1 diabetes patients in all four CD4+ subsets.

All of the isolated RNA was reverse transcribed, so expressed TCRB transcripts were sequenced. Method: immunoSEQ multiplex PCR; TCRdb's copy keeps in-frame clones and lacks some. The profile shows roughly 730,000 clones, 10% to 15% of them singletons. Their cognate antigens are unknown. Sequenced input: naive CD4+ T cells from blood. The receptors originated from a man younger than 30 with type 1 diabetes.

The chain links TRBV4-1 to TRBJ2-2; D is unclear. The CDR3 is 15 residues long. Germline assignment: CDR1 MGHRA and CDR2 YSYEKL. V lost 4 bases to trimming and J lost 0 bases, with 9 bases between them. The CDR3 spells CASSREDSNTGELFF. DNA for the CDR3: TGCGCCAGCAGCCGCGAAGATTCGAACACCGGGGAGCTGTTTTTT.

The CDR3 nucleotides are TGCAGCGTTGCGATAGGGACAACTAATGAAAAACTGTTTTTT. Protein sequence: CSVAIGTTNEKLFF. This rearrangement joins TRBV29-1 to TRBJ1-4, with D hard to call. Germline-derived CDR1 and CDR2 are SQVTM and ANQGSEA. V gave up 4 bases and J gave up 0 bases, with 9 bases separating them. This CDR3 spans 14 amino acids. The full variable domain, with the rest looked up from reference TRBV29-1 and TRBJ1-4, is SAVISQKPSRDICQRGTSLTIQCQVDSQVTMMFWYRQQPGQSLTLIATANQGSEATYESGFVIDKFPISRPNLTFSTLTVSNMSPEDSSIYLCSVAIGTTNEKLFFGSGTQLSVL.

CDR3 loop: CASSFLRGTYNEQFF. DNA for the CDR3: TGTGCCAGCAGCTTTTTGCGAGGGACTTACAATGAGCAGTTCTTC. The chain has TRBV7-8 and TRBJ2-1; weak D call: TRBD2 (6 bases). V was trimmed by 3 bases and J by 4 bases, leaving 13 bases between them. Germline V CDR1 and CDR2: SGHVS, FQNEAQ. This CDR3 has 15 amino acids. Drawing the rest from reference TRBV7-8 and TRBJ2-1, the complete variable domain is GAGVSQSPRYKVAKRGQDVALRCDPISGHVSLFWYQQALGQGPEFLTYFQNEAQLDKSGLPSDRFFAERPEGSVSTLKIQRTQQEDSAVYLCASSFLRGTYNEQFFGPGTRLTVL.

This clone has more than one count but fewer than ten. CDR3 amino acids: CAWSPVTYEQYF. CDR3 nucleotide sequence: TGTGCCTGGAGCCCTGTGACCTACGAGCAGTACTTC. The chain combines TRBV30 with TRBJ2-7; no clear D. The CDR3 is 12 residues long. Looked up from germline, CDR1 is GTSNPN and CDR2 is SVGIG (reference sequence). The V end was cut by 3 bases, the J end by 2 bases, with 8 bases between.

A few counts support this clone. The chain couples TRBV18 to TRBJ2-2; D remains unclear. V was clipped by 1 base and J by 1 base, with 4 bases between them. The CDR3 loop spans 14 amino acids. The V gene's germline CDR1 is KGHSH and CDR2 LQKENI. The CDR3 sequence is CASSPLENTGELFF. The CDR3, as DNA: TGTGCCAGCTCACCACTGGAGAACACCGGGGAGCTGTTTTTT.

This clone occurred many times. The chain recombines TRBV10-3 with TRBJ2-1, with D unresolved. Trimming pared 4 bases from V and 5 bases from J, leaving 6 bases between. CDR1 is ENHRY and CDR2 is SYGVKD in the germline V gene. This CDR3 has 12 residues. The CDR3, as DNA: TGTGCCATCAGTGGTCCAAACAATGAGCAGTTCTTC. Protein sequence: CAISGPNNEQFF.

J is TRBJ1-1 and V is TRBV9; D unresolved. Germline-derived CDR1 and CDR2 are SGDLS and YYNGEE. The length of the CDR3 is 12 residues. Trimming removed 7 bases from V and 1 base from J, with 8 bases in between. In nucleotides, the CDR3 is TGTGCCAGCGGAAACTCGAACACTGAAGCTTTCTTT. This sequence encodes CASGNSNTEAFF.

The chain combines TRBV27 with TRBJ1-1; a possible D gene is TRBD1 (5 bases). CDR3 length equals 14 residues. Trimming removed 0 bases from V and 5 bases from J, with 10 bases in between. The germline CDR1 and CDR2 sequences are MNHEY and SMNVEV (reference sequence). The CDR3: CASSLSGTGTEAFF. The CDR3 DNA sequence: TGTGCCAGCAGTTTATCGGGGACTGGGACTGAAGCTTTCTTT.

V is TRBV2 and J is TRBJ1-1; 8 bases are shared with TRBD1. The V and J ends lost 6 bases and 5 bases, in that order; junction bases with no gene match: 8. The CDR3 has 14 residues. Germline loops: CDR1 SNHLY, CDR2 FYNNEI. In nucleotides, the CDR3 is TGTGCCAGCAGCGTTCAGGGGGCTTTAACTGAAGCTTTCTTT. Its translation is CASSVQGALTEAFF.

The chain couples TRBV2 to TRBJ2-3; D unresolved. V lost 3 bases and J lost 4, with 17 bases in between. CDR1 is SNHLY, CDR2 FYNNEI, per germline. The CDR3 is 16 amino acids. CDR3 sequence reads: CASSEFGPWVPDTQYF. As DNA, the CDR3 is TGTGCCAGCAGTGAGTTCGGCCCTTGGGTCCCAGATACGCAGTATTTT.

This clone was seen a few times. The chain uses TRBV28 and TRBJ2-7; D perhaps matches TRBD1 (5 bases). CDR3 size: 12 residues. Germline CDR1 MDHEN, CDR2 SYDVKM. Trimming stripped 6 bases from V and 5 bases from J, with 11 bases between. The CDR3 DNA reads TGTGCCAGCAGGACAGAGTTCAACGAGCAGTACTTC. It yields the protein CASRTEFNEQYF.

The chain is built from TRBV5-6 and TRBJ1-1; TRBD1 matches at 8 bases. This CDR3 comprises 15 residues. Per germline, CDR1 SGHDT and CDR2 YYEEEE. Unmatched junction bases numbered 5, after V lost 1 base and J lost 3 bases. The CDR3 sequence is CASSLLDREYTEAFF. CDR3 sequence (DNA): TGTGCCAGCAGCTTGTTGGACAGGGAGTACACTGAAGCTTTCTTT.

The rearrangement links TRBV6-5 to TRBJ2-7; 7 bases map to TRBD1. With 2 bases clipped from V and 3 bases from J, the junction kept 7 bases outside the gene matches. The germline V gene has CDR1 MNHEY and CDR2 SVGAGI. This CDR3 comprises 15 residues. The CDR3 bases are TGTGCCAGCAGTTACCTGACAGGGAAGTACTACGAGCAGTACTTC. Amino acids: CASSYLTGKYYEQYF.

This clone appeared a few times. The chain has TRBV7-8 and TRBJ1-2; D is undetermined. V gave up 5 bases and J gave up 0 bases, with 10 bases separating them. CDR3 length: 14 amino acids. From germline, CDR1 is SGHVS and CDR2 FQNEAQ. The CDR3 loop reads CASSAREANYGYTF. DNA of the CDR3: TGTGCCAGCAGCGCCAGAGAAGCTAACTATGGCTACACCTTC.

The CDR3: CASSPATGGIAEAFF. For the CDR3, the DNA is TGTGCCAGTAGCCCCGCGACAGGGGGTATCGCTGAAGCTTTCTTT. The chain recombines TRBV19 with TRBJ1-1, with 9 bases lining up with TRBD1. Germline values: CDR1 LNHDA, CDR2 SQIVND (reference sequence). J gave up 6 bases and V 6 bases, and 11 bases lay outside the gene matches. This CDR3 region has 15 residues.

The chain links TRBV9 to TRBJ1-6; D perhaps matches TRBD1 (6 bases). V gave up 3 bases and J gave up 6 bases, with 16 bases separating them. The CDR3 runs to 16 residues. Germline-derived CDR1 and CDR2 are SGDLS and YYNGEE. CDR3 nucleotide sequence: TGTGCCAGCAGCGCCTCCGGGGCACAGGGTAATTCACCCCTCCACTTT. This gives the protein CASSASGAQGNSPLHF.

V and J are TRBV30 and TRBJ1-1, with TRBD1 identical over 7 bases. This CDR3 contains 14 residues. V trimming: 4 bases; J trimming: 3 bases; junction bases outside the gene matches: 8. Germline-derived CDR1 and CDR2 are GTSNPN and SVGIG (reference sequence). This CDR3 reads CAWTLGQDYTEAFF. In DNA, the CDR3 is TGTGCCTGGACCCTTGGACAGGACTACACTGAAGCTTTCTTT.

In the case of this clone: Other DNA sequences of this sample code for an identical CDR3. V gene TRBV2 combines with J gene TRBJ2-3; a possible D gene is TRBD1 (5 bases). Trimming pared 4 bases from V and 2 bases from J, leaving 10 bases between. The CDR3 sequence is 14 residues long. In germline, CDR1 is SNHLY, CDR2 FYNNEI. The CDR3 sequence is CASSVQGSTDTQYF. The CDR3 region has the DNA TGTGCCAGCAGTGTTCAGGGATCCACAGATACGCAGTATTTT.

This clone was seen a handful of times. This sequence joins TRBV29-1 and TRBJ2-7; D is uncertain. The CDR3 has 14 residues. V lost 7 bases, J lost 0 bases, and 16 bases lay in between. Germline V gene data show CDR1 as SQVTM and CDR2 as ANQGSEA. The CDR3 protein is CSGKKDWSSYEQYF. As DNA, the CDR3 is TGCAGCGGTAAGAAAGACTGGAGCTCCTACGAGCAGTACTTC.

This clone appeared a few times. This chain uses TRBV30 with TRBJ2-7; D is undetermined. The germline CDR1 and CDR2 sequences are GTSNPN and SVGIG (reference sequence). The V end lost 1 base, the J end lost 3 bases, and 4 bases lay between the germline ends. CDR3 length equals 11 residues. As DNA, the CDR3 is TGTGCCTGGAGTGAATACTACGAGCAGTACTTC. Protein product: CAWSEYYEQYF.

This clone has just a few counts. The chain combines TRBV12-5 with TRBJ1-2; D perhaps matches TRBD1 (6 bases). The V gene's germline CDR1 is LGHNT and CDR2 FRNRAP. This CDR3 contains 16 residues. V lost 0 bases to trimming and J lost 6 bases, with 17 bases between them. The CDR3, as DNA: TGTGCTAGTGGTTTGGTACACGGGGGCGCGGTAGATGGCTACACCTTC. It is translated as CASGLVHGGAVDGYTF.

This clone was picked up a small number of times. This chain connects TRBV4-2 to TRBJ2-2; 7 nucleotides agree with TRBD2. Germline lookup yields CDR1 LGHNA and CDR2 YNFKEQ. This CDR3 has 16 amino acids. J was trimmed by 0 bases and V by 2 bases; bases with no gene match: 3. The CDR3 DNA is TGTGCCAGCAGCCAATGGGAGGGATCGAACACCGGGGAGCTGTTTTTT. This gives the protein CASSQWEGSNTGELFF.

This sequence joins TRBV30 and TRBJ1-1; TRBD1 is a possible D gene (5 bases). This CDR3 has 12 amino acids. Germline CDR1 GTSNPN, CDR2 SVGIG (reference sequence). The V gene lost 7 bases and the J gene lost 8 bases, with 17 bases spanning the gap. The chain's CDR3 is CALNTGPGEAFF. In DNA form, the CDR3 reads TGTGCCTTAAATACAGGCCCCGGGGAAGCTTTCTTT. Full variable domain (rest looked up from reference TRBV30 and TRBJ1-1): SQTIHQWPATLVQPVGSPLSLECTVEGTSNPNLYWYRQAAGRGLQLLFYSVGIGQISSEVPQNLSASRPQDRQFILSSKKLLLSDSGFYLCALNTGPGEAFFGQGTRLTVV.

The V call is TRBV5-1, the J call TRBJ1-2; 9 bases are a match to TRBD1. Trimming took 0 bases from V and 2 from J; bases not matched to a gene: 2. The CDR3 covers 15 residues. Germline lookup yields CDR1 SGHRS and CDR2 YFSETQ. The CDR3 region has the DNA TGCGCCAGCAGCTTGGGTGGACAGGGGAACTATGGCTACACCTTC. It yields the protein CASSLGGQGNYGYTF.

This clone was seen a handful of times. V and J are TRBV15 and TRBJ2-6; the match to TRBD1 covers 10 bases. This CDR3 is built from 17 residues. The germline V gene encodes CDR1 LNHNV and CDR2 YYDKDF (reference sequence). The V gene end was trimmed by 4 bases and the J gene end by 1 base; junction bases not matched to a gene: 4. The DNA for the CDR3 is TGTGCCACCAGCACCCGGACAGGGGGGTCTGGGGCCAACGTCCTGACTTTC. The encoded protein is CATSTRTGGSGANVLTF.

This clone was seen a few times. The gene calls are TRBV10-3 and TRBJ2-7, with D possibly TRBD2 on 6 matching bases. The V gene lost 8 bases and the J gene lost 7 bases, with 12 bases spanning the gap. This CDR3 contains 11 residues. Looked up from germline, CDR1 is ENHRY and CDR2 is SYGVKD. The CDR3 nucleotides are TGTGCCATCGGAGGGAGCGCGGAGCAGTACTTC. It translates to CAIGGSAEQYF.

This clone appeared a few times. J is TRBJ2-1 and V is TRBV5-6; no clear D gene. V lost 0 bases, J lost 5 bases, and 12 bases lay in between. Germline V gene lookup returns CDR1 SGHDT and CDR2 YYEEEE. The CDR3 length is 15 residues. CDR3 bases: TGTGCCAGCAGCTTGGCGAAGGTAGCCCACAATGAGCAGTTCTTC. It encodes CASSLAKVAHNEQFF.